This TCR beta chain appears in the sequencing data of a study of CD8+CD57+ T cells in acquired aplastic anemia. Across the study: DNA per sorted CD4+ or CD8+ sample ranged 0.2 to 27.4 ug, averaging around 3.1 ug. Study findings and constraints: Approximately 29 was the count of CD8+ CDR3 sequences that patients shared with controls.

All sequencing subjects had displayed CD8+CD57+ cell expansion on flow cytometry. Each patient carried a diagnosis of severe acquired aplastic anemia. From germline, CDR1 is SGHTA and CDR2 FQGTGA. The CDR3 has 13 amino acids. Trimming shortened V by 2 bases and J by 5 bases, and 6 bases separated the two germline ends. As regards this clonotype: What it recognizes is unknown.

The TCR beta profiling, which covered VDJ combination and CDR3 sequence, was carried out using genomic DNA as the template. MiXCR was run by TCRdb on the reads, yielding one entry per CDR3 protein. The data show about 120,000 distinct CDR3 sequences, roughly 55% seen once. The V gene is TRBV7-3, the J gene TRBJ2-2; D remains ambiguous. Material: sorted CD4+, CD8+, or CD8+CD57+ T cells (not recorded which) from PBMCs. This TCR derives from a human donor with aplastic anemia. The CDR3 bases are TGTGCCAGCAGCTTAGTCGCAACCGGGGAGCTGTTTTTT. It codes for CASSLVATGELFF.